The present T cell receptor beta chain was sequenced within a study of CD8 T cells in ankylosing spondylitis. TCRdb passed the 5' RACE reads through MiXCR, listing each CDR3 protein once. The table includes roughly 190,000 distinct CDR3 sequences, about 13% detected once. The CDR3 totals 12 residues. Trimming took 0 bases from V and 9 from J, leaving 12 bases between them. In germline, CDR1 is DFQATT, CDR2 SNEGSKA (reference sequence). This clonotype was found many times. The sequencing sample was made of blood, either unsorted or a sorted T cell fraction (not recorded which). The gene calls are TRBV20-1 and TRBJ2-7, with D possibly being TRBD1 or TRBD2 (5 bases each). The receptor was isolated from a male donor with ankylosing spondylitis or in good health (not recorded which). In DNA, the CDR3 is TGCAGTGCTAGAGATTGGGGGTCCGGGCAGTACTTC. Protein: CSARDWGSGQYF.